These T cell receptor beta chains were read from a single sample in a study of control samples from healthy donors and cancer patients. The repertoire was sequenced with immunoSEQ multiplex PCR; TCRdb's copy has only in-frame clones and lacks some. Found here are 100,000 to 120,000 clones, around four fifths of them singletons; the top ten hold approximately 13%. The sequenced material came from blood. These TCRs come from a woman aged 45 to 65 in good health. Both conserved end residues are part of each CDR3. The D gene is left open where the match is weak. Part of the rows lack a size; the others show once, few, many or a class for expanded clones.

D gene,CDR3 length,V gene,clone size,J gene,CDR3 DNA,CDR3 protein
.,13,TRBV19,once,TRBJ1-1,TGTGCCAGTAGTATTCACCAAAACACTGAAGCTTTCTTT,CASSIHQNTEAFF
.,14,TRBV28,once,TRBJ2-5,TGTGCCAGCAGTAGCCCCCAGAGTAGGGAGACCCAGTACTTC,CASSSPQSRETQYF
.,15,TRBV2,few,TRBJ2-3,TGTGCCAGCAGTGTAGGGGGGGCGCAGACAGATACGCAGTATTTT,CASSVGGAQTDTQYF
.,13,TRBV12-3/TRBV12-4,.,TRBJ1-5,TGTGCCAGCAGGAGGTCCAGCAATCAGCCCCAGCATTTT,CASRRSSNQPQHF
.,16,TRBV16,.,TRBJ1-2,TGTGCCAGCAGCCCTTCTCTCGCGGGGAGGAACTATGGCTACACCTTC,CASSPSLAGRNYGYTF
.,13,TRBV27,.,TRBJ2-3,TGTGCCAGCAGTTTATCATGGGGTTATACGCAGTATTTT,CASSLSWGYTQYF
.,14,TRBV3-1/TRBV3-2,.,TRBJ2-7,TGTGCCAGCAGCCCGCGTGAGGTAACCTACGAGCAGTACTTC,CASSPREVTYEQYF
.,12,TRBV15,.,TRBJ2-3,TGTGCCACCAGCGGGACTTCAGATACGCAGTATTTT,CATSGTSDTQYF
.,14,TRBV6-5,.,TRBJ2-7,TGTGCCAGCACCAGGATTACAGGGCACTACGAGCAGTACTTC,CASTRITGHYEQYF
.,12,TRBV19,.,TRBJ1-1,TGTGCCACCTCGGACAGATACACTGAAGCTTTCTTT,CATSDRYTEAFF
TRBD1,14,TRBV5-5,.,TRBJ1-6,TGTGCCAGCAGGCCCGGGACAGGGGATTCACCCCTCCACTTT,CASRPGTGDSPLHF
TRBD2,16,TRBV3-1/TRBV3-2,.,TRBJ2-1,TGTGCCAGCAGCCCCAAGGTAGCGGGGGATATCTATGAGCAGTTCTTC,CASSPKVAGDIYEQFF
.,13,TRBV7-2,.,TRBJ2-2,TGTGCCAGCAGCCTCCCTGGGAGCGGGGAGCTGTTTTTT,CASSLPGSGELFF
.,16,TRBV30,.,TRBJ2-6,TGTGCCTGGGTCCCAACTAGAAGGGCCGGGGCCAACGTCCTGACTTTC,CAWVPTRRAGANVLTF
.,13,TRBV12-3/TRBV12-4,.,TRBJ2-7,TGTGCCAGCAGTTTCCGGGACCGCTACGAGCAGTACTTC,CASSFRDRYEQYF
.,16,TRBV7-9,.,TRBJ2-3,TGTGCCAGCAGCTTAGGTGTGGGGCAGGGACCAGATACGCAGTATTTT,CASSLGVGQGPDTQYF
TRBD1,16,TRBV7-9,.,TRBJ1-2,TGTGCCAGCAGCCCAGGGGGGCCGGGAACCAGCTATGGCTACACCTTC,CASSPGGPGTSYGYTF
TRBD2,16,TRBV18,.,TRBJ2-1,TGTGCCAGCTCACCCGTAGCGGGAGGGGCTGGAGGTGAGCAGTTCTTC,CASSPVAGGAGGEQFF
.,17,TRBV21-1,.,TRBJ2-5,TGTGCCAGCAGCAAAATAACAGGGCCCGCTCTTCAAGAGACCCAGTACTTC,CASSKITGPALQETQYF
.,14,TRBV28,.,TRBJ1-1,TGTGCCAGCAGTGTGTTAAGCGAGGACACTGAAGCTTTCTTT,CASSVLSEDTEAFF
TRBD1,14,TRBV29-1,.,TRBJ1-2,TGCAGCGTGGACCGAACAGGGGGCGGCTATGGCTACACCTTC,CSVDRTGGGYGYTF
TRBD1,14,TRBV2,once,TRBJ1-3,TGTGCCAGCAGCCTTGACAGGGGTGGAAACACCATATATTTT,CASSLDRGGNTIYF
TRBD1,13,TRBV28,.,TRBJ2-7,TGTGCCAGCAGCTTACAGGGGAAGTACGAGCAGTACTTC,CASSLQGKYEQYF
TRBD2,17,TRBV27,once,TRBJ2-1,TGTGCCAGCAGTTTAGGGGCTAGCGGGGGAGTATACAATGAGCAGTTCTTC,CASSLGASGGVYNEQFF
.,11,TRBV28,.,TRBJ1-5,TGTGCCAGCAGCCCCGATTGGCCCCAGCATTTT,CASSPDWPQHF
TRBD2,17,TRBV27,.,TRBJ2-7,TGTGCCAGCAGTCTAAGGACTAGCGGGAGGGCCGTCTACGAGCAGTACTTC,CASSLRTSGRAVYEQYF
TRBD2,17,TRBV27,.,TRBJ2-1,TGTGCCAGCAAGGGTCTCGGCGCGGGAGGCCGCTACAATGAGCAGTTCTTC,CASKGLGAGGRYNEQFF
.,14,TRBV9,.,TRBJ1-1,TGTGCCAGCAGCGTGCGAGGGGTGAACACTGAAGCTTTCTTT,CASSVRGVNTEAFF
.,15,TRBV18,many,TRBJ2-7,TGTGCCAGCTCACCAAATCCGGAGCCCGCCTACGAGCAGTACTTC,CASSPNPEPAYEQYF
.,13,TRBV27,.,TRBJ1-3,TGTGCCAGCATCAGTCGATCTGGAAACACCATATATTTT,CASISRSGNTIYF
.,12,TRBV24-1,.,TRBJ1-2,TGTGCCACCAGTGACAGGCTGCAGGGCTACACCTTC,CATSDRLQGYTF
.,15,TRBV7-2,once,TRBJ1-2,TGTGCCAGCAGCTTAGGGGTTGCCGAGAACCCGGGCTACACCTTC,CASSLGVAENPGYTF
.,12,TRBV2,.,TRBJ1-3,TGTGCCAGCAGTGAAGGAGGAAACACCATATATTTT,CASSEGGNTIYF
TRBD2,15,TRBV11-3,.,TRBJ2-1,TGTGCCAGCAGCTTAGCGGGAGGGGCCCTGAATGAGCAGTTCTTC,CASSLAGGALNEQFF
.,14,TRBV27,.,TRBJ1-1,TGTGCCAGCAGTTTGGTCGGACTGAACACTGAAGCTTTCTTT,CASSLVGLNTEAFF
TRBD2,13,TRBV5-4,.,TRBJ2-5,TGTGCCAGCAGCACCTCGGGGGGGAAGACCCAGTACTTC,CASSTSGGKTQYF
.,13,TRBV19,.,TRBJ1-1,TGTGCCAGTAGTATCGCGGCAGGGACTGAAGCTTTCTTT,CASSIAAGTEAFF
.,14,TRBV19,few,TRBJ1-1,TGTGCCAGTAGTATAAGTGCAGAGAACACTGAAGCTTTCTTT,CASSISAENTEAFF
TRBD2,13,TRBV11-1,.,TRBJ2-1,TGTGCCAGCAGCTCCGGGACTAACAATGAGCAGTTCTTC,CASSSGTNNEQFF
TRBD2,14,TRBV6-2/TRBV6-3,.,TRBJ2-7,TGTGCCAGCAGTTGGACTAGCGGGACGTACGAGCAGTACTTC,CASSWTSGTYEQYF
.,13,TRBV7-2,.,TRBJ2-5,TGTGCCAGCAGCTTACGCCCTCAAGAGACCCAGTACTTC,CASSLRPQETQYF
TRBD1,15,TRBV7-6,.,TRBJ1-3,TGTGCCAGCAGCTCGACAGGGTCTACCGGAAACACCATATATTTT,CASSSTGSTGNTIYF
TRBD1,15,TRBV5-4,.,TRBJ1-4,TGTGCCAGCAGCTTGTATGGGACAGGAATTGAAAAACTGTTTTTT,CASSLYGTGIEKLFF
TRBD2,16,TRBV28,.,TRBJ2-5,TGTGCCAGCAGTCCTGGACTAGCGGGGCCCCAAGAGACCCAGTACTTC,CASSPGLAGPQETQYF
.,15,TRBV3-1/TRBV3-2,.,TRBJ2-6,TGTGCCAGCAGCCCAGGGGAGGCTGGGGCCAACGTCCTGACTTTC,CASSPGEAGANVLTF
.,15,TRBV11-2,few,TRBJ2-1,TGTGCCAGCAGCTTAGCACAGGGCACCTACAATGAGCAGTTCTTC,CASSLAQGTYNEQFF
.,13,TRBV5-6,.,TRBJ2-2,TGTGCCAGCAGCTTGTCTGAGACCGGGGAGCTGTTTTTT,CASSLSETGELFF
TRBD2,13,TRBV4-1,.,TRBJ2-1,TGCGCCCCCCAGCGGGGGACCCCAAATGAGCAGTTCTTC,CAPQRGTPNEQFF
.,14,TRBV6-1,.,TRBJ1-2,TGTGCCAGCAGTGAGTACAGAGGAAGCTATGGCTACACCTTC,CASSEYRGSYGYTF
TRBD1,15,TRBV6-6,.,TRBJ1-3,TGTGCCAGCAGTACAGGGGGCGGTAATGGAAACACCATATATTTT,CASSTGGGNGNTIYF
TRBD2,15,TRBV7-2,.,TRBJ2-4,TGTGCCAGCAGCCCGTTAGCGGGAGGTAAAAACATTCAGTACTTC,CASSPLAGGKNIQYF
.,13,TRBV7-9,.,TRBJ1-2,TGTGCCAGCAGCTTAGGGGCCACCTATGGCTACACCTTC,CASSLGATYGYTF
TRBD2,14,TRBV11-3,.,TRBJ2-5,TGTGCCAGCAGCCCCCGGACTAGCGGGGAGACCCAGTACTTC,CASSPRTSGETQYF
.,13,TRBV11-3,.,TRBJ2-7,TGTGCCAGCAGCTTAAGGCCCCCCAACGAGCAGTACTTC,CASSLRPPNEQYF
.,11,TRBV14,.,TRBJ2-3,TGTGCCAGCAGCGATTATACTACCAGTTATTTT,CASSDYTTSYF
TRBD1,14,TRBV11-2,.,TRBJ1-4,TGTGCCAGCAGCTTGGACAGGGGTGGCGAAAAACTGTTTTTT,CASSLDRGGEKLFF
TRBD1,18,TRBV7-8,.,TRBJ1-2,TGTGCCAGCAGCACCCGGGACAGGGGGCAATGGTTGGACTATGGCTACACCTTC,CASSTRDRGQWLDYGYTF
.,16,TRBV13,.,TRBJ1-6,TGTGCCAGCAGCTTAAGAGGGAGCTCCTATAATTCACCCCTCCACTTT,CASSLRGSSYNSPLHF
TRBD1,16,TRBV9,.,TRBJ1-5,TGTGCCAGCAGCGGACACAGGGGGCTCGGCAATCAGCCCCAGCATTTT,CASSGHRGLGNQPQHF
TRBD1,15,TRBV15,once,TRBJ2-7,TGTGCCACCAGCAGGACCGGGACAGGGGCCTACGAGCAGTACTTC,CATSRTGTGAYEQYF